This T cell receptor beta chain was retrieved from a study of cytomegalovirus exposure and HLA in healthy donors. PCR primers comprised 60 Vbeta and 13 Jbeta primers. Assay: immunoSEQ multiplex PCR; the TCRdb copy retains only in-frame clones and omits some. The sample shows fewer than 250,000 clones, approximately 78% of them seen only once. This clone was recorded only once. This sequence was found in a woman in her twenties or thirties in good health and CMV-seropositive. The sequenced sample was PBMCs.

The CDR3 here is CASSQASSVIGGYTF. The CDR3 bases are TGTGCCAGCAGCCAAGCAAGTTCGGTTATTGGTGGCTACACCTTC. J is TRBJ1-2 and V is TRBV4-2; no firm D call. The CDR3 is 15 residues long. V was clipped by 1 base and J by 7 bases, with 16 bases between them. Germline V CDR1 and CDR2: LGHNA, YNFKEQ.